One sample yielded the 23 T cell receptor beta chains listed below, sequenced in a study of T cell changes during pregnancy in multiple sclerosis. The data were produced by immunoSEQ multiplex PCR, yet TCRdb's version contains in-frame clones alone and is incomplete. The data hold about 45,000 clones, with about 90% observed a single time. Sequenced material: peripheral blood, taken in the first trimester of pregnancy. These receptors all come from a female donor with multiple sclerosis, enrolled in a pregnancy study.

The chain links TRBV12-5 to TRBJ1-1, with 7 bases matching TRBD1. The CDR3 has 15 residues. Germline V gene sequence: CDR1 LGHNT, CDR2 FRNRAP. The J segment lost 3 bases and the V segment lost 5 bases, leaving 9 bases of the junction unmatched. The CDR3 DNA is TGTGCTAGTGGTGACCGGACAGGACGCGACACTGAAGCTTTCTTT. Translation: CASGDRTGRDTEAFF.

The count of this clone is one. The chain employs TRBV14 and TRBJ2-7; the match to TRBD1 covers 9 bases. The CDR3 is made up of 16 amino acids. Germline trimming cut 3 bases from V and 4 bases from J; bases unmatched to any gene: 10. Germline-derived CDR1 and CDR2 are SGHDN and FVKESK. DNA of the CDR3: TGTGCCAGCAGCCAGGGTCAACCGGGACAGGGTTACGAGCAGTACTTC. Translated: CASSQGQPGQGYEQYF.

This chain connects TRBV4-3 to TRBJ1-2; the match to TRBD1 covers 9 bases. The trim removed 0 bases at V and 5 bases at J, leaving 4 bases unmatched. Looked up from germline, CDR1 is LGHNA and CDR2 is YSLEER. The CDR3 is 15 amino acids. The CDR3: CASSQDGTGRYGYTF. The CDR3 nucleotides are TGCGCCAGCAGCCAAGATGGGACAGGGAGATATGGCTACACCTTC.

The V and J genes are TRBV19 and TRBJ1-2; D may be TRBD1 (5 bases). Trimming stripped 5 bases from V and 4 bases from J, with 14 bases between. Germline CDR1 is LNHDA and CDR2 is SQIVND (reference sequence). This CDR3 region has 14 residues. The CDR3 loop reads CASSPRGVPYGYTF. CDR3 in DNA: TGTGCCAGTAGTCCCCGGGGGGTACCCTATGGCTACACCTTC.

V is TRBV6-4 and J is TRBJ2-3, with TRBD2 matching 10 bases. The germline V gene has CDR1 MRHNA and CDR2 SNTAGT. Germline trimming cut 5 bases from V and 4 bases from J; bases unmatched to any gene: 6. This CDR3 spans 15 amino acids. This CDR3 reads CASSRGTSASDTQYF. CDR3 nucleotide sequence: TGTGCCAGCAGTAGGGGGACTAGCGCTTCAGATACGCAGTATTTT.

The gene calls are TRBV6-1 and TRBJ2-4, with 7 bases aligning to TRBD2. The CDR3 loop spans 14 amino acids. Germline lookup yields CDR1 MNHNS and CDR2 SASEGT. Trimming cost V 1 base and J 7 bases; bases outside gene matches: 4. The CDR3 spells CASSEGGEGNIQYF. Written as DNA, the CDR3 is TGTGCCAGCAGTGAAGGGGGGGAGGGGAACATTCAGTACTTC.

The chain recombines TRBV5-5 with TRBJ2-5, with 8 bases fitting TRBD1. J lost 7 bases, V lost 4 bases, and 12 bases had no gene match. The CDR3 sequence is 15 residues long. Germline V gives CDR1 SGHKS, CDR2 YYEKEE (reference sequence). The CDR3 nucleotides are TGTGCCAGCAGCCCGCAAATTGGACAGGGCGGGACCCAGTACTTC. It is translated as CASSPQIGQGGTQYF.

This rearrangement joins TRBV28 to TRBJ1-1, with 7 bases fitting TRBD1. The length of the CDR3 is 16 residues. CDR1 and CDR2 from the germline V gene are MDHEN and SYDVKM. Trimming took 5 bases from V and 4 from J; bases not matched to a gene: 13. CDR3 DNA: TGTGCCAGCAGTCCGATGAAGAGAGGGACAGCCACTGAAGCTTTCTTT. Translation gives CASSPMKRGTATEAFF.

The chain has TRBV5-1 and TRBJ2-2; 8 positions match TRBD2. The CDR3 extends over 13 amino acids. The V gene end was trimmed by 9 bases and the J gene end by 3 bases; junction bases not matched to a gene: 4. Germline CDR1 SGHRS, CDR2 YFSETQ. The CDR3 DNA reads as TGCGCCACTGCGGGGGGTGACACCGGGGAGCTGTTTTTT. It specifies CATAGGDTGELFF.

The chain has TRBV4-3 and TRBJ2-3; 9 bases fit TRBD2. There are 19 residues in the CDR3. J lost 3 bases, V lost 0 bases, and 13 bases had no gene match. Germline lookup yields CDR1 LGHNA and CDR2 YSLEER. The CDR3 region has the DNA TGCGCCAGCAGCCAAGAATCCGCGGCAGCGGGGGGTTGGACAGATACGCAGTATTTT. Protein product: CASSQESAAAGGWTDTQYF.

The rearrangement joins TRBV19 to TRBJ1-6; 11 bases align to TRBD1. This CDR3 region has 14 residues. V gave up 5 bases and J gave up 8 bases; unmatched junction bases: 2. Germline CDR1 LNHDA, CDR2 SQIVND (reference sequence). The DNA for the CDR3 is TGTGCCAGTAGTCCGGGACAGGGGGATTCACCCCTCCACTTT. Its translation: CASSPGQGDSPLHF.

The chain couples TRBV6-1 to TRBJ1-2; TRBD1 matches at 7 bases. With 7 bases clipped from V and 8 bases from J, the junction kept 10 bases outside the gene matches. Germline V lookup: CDR1 MNHNS, CDR2 SASEGT. This CDR3 is 13 amino acids long. The CDR3 sequence: CASNRQGTRGYTF. In nucleotides, the CDR3 is TGTGCCAGCAACCGACAGGGTACGCGGGGCTACACCTTC.

The chain combines TRBV6-6 with TRBJ2-1, with 10 bases lining up with TRBD1. The CDR3 totals 16 residues. V trimming: 5 bases; J trimming: 8 bases; junction bases outside the gene matches: 12. Per the germline V gene, CDR1 is MNHNY and CDR2 is SVGAGI (reference sequence). CDR3 DNA sequence: TGTGCCAGCAGTAGCCCCCGGGACAGGGGCGACTATGAGCAGTTCTTC. This translates into CASSSPRDRGDYEQFF.

The chain couples TRBV7-2 to TRBJ2-3, with unresolved D. CDR1 is SGHTA and CDR2 is FQGNSA in the germline V gene. The CDR3 is made up of 14 amino acids. V was cut by 0 bases and J by 5 bases, with 9 bases left in between. CDR3 coding DNA: TGTGCCAGCAGCTTAGCTTTCATTAGAGATACGCAGTATTTT. Encoded protein: CASSLAFIRDTQYF.

The J gene is TRBJ2-3, the V gene TRBV29-1; 14 bases line up with TRBD2. V lost 2 bases to trimming and J lost 6 bases; unmatched junction nucleotides: 10. The CDR3 is made up of 17 amino acids. Germline CDR1 is SQVTM and CDR2 is ANQGSEA. CDR3 sequence: CSVEPARTSGGWDTQYF. CDR3 coding DNA: TGCAGCGTTGAACCGGCTAGGACTAGCGGGGGGTGGGATACGCAGTATTTT.

This chain joins TRBV11-2 and TRBJ1-3, with D tentatively TRBD1 (6 bases). Per germline, CDR1 SGHAT and CDR2 FQNNGV. CDR3 size: 15 residues. Deletions cut 2 bases from V and 3 bases from J, with 11 bases between. DNA for the CDR3: TGTGCCAGCAGCTTAATGGACAGCCTTGGAAACACCATATATTTT. Amino acid sequence: CASSLMDSLGNTIYF.

The chain carries TRBV7-3 and TRBJ2-2; TRBD2 agrees at 10 bases. The V gene's germline CDR1 is SGHTA and CDR2 FQGTGA. The CDR3 is 17 residues long. V trimming: 3 bases; J trimming: 4 bases; junction bases outside the gene matches: 8. The CDR3 loop is CASSLGPASGGTGELFF. As DNA, the CDR3 is TGTGCCAGCAGCTTGGGGCCCGCTAGCGGGGGCACCGGGGAGCTGTTTTTT.

V usage is TRBV2 and J usage is TRBJ2-3, with 7 bases lining up with TRBD2. CDR1 and CDR2 from the germline V gene are SNHLY and FYNNEI. V lost 7 bases, J lost 2 bases, and 12 bases stayed unmatched. The CDR3 consists of 16 residues. The CDR3 here is CASIPEGRGFTDTQYF. The CDR3 DNA is TGTGCCAGCATTCCCGAAGGGCGGGGGTTCACAGATACGCAGTATTTT.

The rearrangement joins TRBV9 to TRBJ1-2, with 10 positions matching TRBD1. The CDR3 runs to 13 residues. Germline V CDR1 and CDR2: SGDLS, YYNGEE. J was trimmed by 8 bases and V by 3 bases; bases with no gene match: 4. In nucleotides, the CDR3 is TGTGCCAGCAGCGGAGACAGGGGGCTCGGCTACACCTTC. Translated, it gives CASSGDRGLGYTF. The full variable domain, in which reference TRBV9 and TRBJ1-2 provide the parts outside the CDR3, is DSGVTQTPKHLITATGQRVTLRCSPRSGDLSVYWYQQSLDQGLQFLIQYYNGEERAKGNILERFSAQQFPDLHSELNLSSLELGDSALYFCASSGDRGLGYTFGSGTRLTVV.

The chain combines TRBV5-1 with TRBJ2-5, with 7 bases matching TRBD2. The trim removed 5 bases at V and 5 bases at J, leaving 12 bases unmatched. Per the germline V gene, CDR1 is SGHRS and CDR2 is YFSETQ. This CDR3 spans 15 amino acids. This chain's CDR3 is CASRSTSYRVETQYF. The CDR3, as DNA: TGCGCCAGCAGGTCGACTAGCTATAGGGTGGAGACCCAGTACTTC.

In its sample, this clone was seen many times. V usage is TRBV5-4 and J usage is TRBJ1-1; TRBD1 aligns across 7 bases. There are 13 residues in the CDR3. The germline gives CDR1 SGHNT, CDR2 YYREEE (reference sequence). Losses at the gene ends were 4 bases for V and 5 bases for J; bases not matched to a gene: 5. CDR3 loop: CASSIDRETEAFF. DNA for the CDR3: TGTGCCAGCAGCATTGACAGGGAAACTGAAGCTTTCTTT.

V and J are TRBV15 and TRBJ2-3, with a weak D call TRBD2 (7 bases). Germline CDR1 and CDR2: LNHNV and YYDKDF (reference sequence). The CDR3 totals 16 residues. The V and J ends lost 3 bases and 4 bases respectively, with 17 bases between them. The CDR3 sequence: CATSRSTGGHSDTQYF. The CDR3 DNA reads as TGTGCCACCAGCAGGTCCACGGGGGGCCATTCAGATACGCAGTATTTT.

The chain employs TRBV28 and TRBJ2-6; D not resolved. V shed 4 bases and J shed 0 bases, with 13 bases lying between them. CDR1 and CDR2 (germline): MDHEN, SYDVKM. This CDR3 has 17 amino acids. DNA for the CDR3: TGTGCCAGCAGTTCTCCTAGACGGTTCTCTGGGGCCAACGTCCTGACTTTC. Translation: CASSSPRRFSGANVLTF.